A selection of T cell receptor beta chains follows, all from one sample in a study of blood T cells in healthy people across ages. TCRdb independently ran MiXCR on the 5' RACE reads; one entry per CDR3 protein. The table includes about 1,800,000 distinct CDR3 sequences, under 30% detected once. The sequenced sample consisted of blood. The source of these receptors is a woman aged 25 to 45 in good health. Both conserved end residues are part of each CDR3.

v_call	j_call	cdr3_aa
TRBV6-4	TRBJ2-1	CASSEDPWSYNEQFF
TRBV25-1	TRBJ2-7	CASSDGYGNPYEQYF
TRBV15	TRBJ2-7	CATSSGGQGNEQYF
TRBV12-3/TRBV12-4	TRBJ1-1	CASSPQGSSTEAFF
TRBV6-1	TRBJ2-5	CATSGTSGYNEQYF
TRBV11-2	TRBJ2-1	CASSSDLGRTSGPSYNEQFF
TRBV4-3	TRBJ2-1	CASSQDMADYNEQFF
TRBV7-9	TRBJ1-4	CASSPLGAGEKLFF
TRBV7-3	TRBJ2-5	CASSFDQSQETQYF
TRBV12-3/TRBV12-4	TRBJ2-2	CASSSSSGGNTGELFF
TRBV27	TRBJ2-7	CASRALGRAVNEQYF
TRBV28	NA	CASSLPTGAEQYF
TRBV6-6	TRBJ1-5	CTSSYNSHLSNQPQHF
TRBV3-1	TRBJ2-7	CASSQDRVVPYEQYF
TRBV7-2	TRBJ2-3	CASSLGLSGLGTDTQYF
TRBV4-1	TRBJ1-1	CASSQALTGRAFF
TRBV5-1	TRBJ2-1	CASSLGGLAGGPNEQFF
TRBV9	TRBJ2-2	CASSNAELRSGELFF
TRBV5-1	TRBJ2-1	CASSVRRGGIGEQFF
TRBV30	TRBJ2-7	CAWSGQGAREQYF
TRBV7-9	TRBJ2-7	CASSLVRGGSSYEQYF
TRBV7-2	TRBJ2-5	CASSKGTARETQYF
TRBV29-1	NA	CSVELGRASEQYF
TRBV28	TRBJ2-1	CATGPLNEQFF
TRBV10-1	TRBJ2-5	CASSDTDQETQYF
TRBV6-5	TRBJ1-1	CASTGRTDFTAFF
TRBV20-1	TRBJ2-6	CSARDTSGANVLTF
TRBV20-1	TRBJ1-4	CSAIRSDGPPTNEKLFF
TRBV4-3	TRBJ2-1	CASSQGTNALGEQFF
TRBV27	TRBJ2-5	CASSFAGSRQETQYF
TRBV7-2	TRBJ2-5	CASGKGAEETQYF
TRBV6-1	TRBJ2-1	CASRGYLSYNEQFF
TRBV2	TRBJ1-1	CASNTGQSLEAFF
TRBV3-1	TRBJ2-7	CASSRTSGSNEQYF
TRBV7-2	TRBJ1-2	CASSLAPTTWGYTF
TRBV6-2/TRBV6-3	TRBJ1-5	CASSSPGDRQPQHF